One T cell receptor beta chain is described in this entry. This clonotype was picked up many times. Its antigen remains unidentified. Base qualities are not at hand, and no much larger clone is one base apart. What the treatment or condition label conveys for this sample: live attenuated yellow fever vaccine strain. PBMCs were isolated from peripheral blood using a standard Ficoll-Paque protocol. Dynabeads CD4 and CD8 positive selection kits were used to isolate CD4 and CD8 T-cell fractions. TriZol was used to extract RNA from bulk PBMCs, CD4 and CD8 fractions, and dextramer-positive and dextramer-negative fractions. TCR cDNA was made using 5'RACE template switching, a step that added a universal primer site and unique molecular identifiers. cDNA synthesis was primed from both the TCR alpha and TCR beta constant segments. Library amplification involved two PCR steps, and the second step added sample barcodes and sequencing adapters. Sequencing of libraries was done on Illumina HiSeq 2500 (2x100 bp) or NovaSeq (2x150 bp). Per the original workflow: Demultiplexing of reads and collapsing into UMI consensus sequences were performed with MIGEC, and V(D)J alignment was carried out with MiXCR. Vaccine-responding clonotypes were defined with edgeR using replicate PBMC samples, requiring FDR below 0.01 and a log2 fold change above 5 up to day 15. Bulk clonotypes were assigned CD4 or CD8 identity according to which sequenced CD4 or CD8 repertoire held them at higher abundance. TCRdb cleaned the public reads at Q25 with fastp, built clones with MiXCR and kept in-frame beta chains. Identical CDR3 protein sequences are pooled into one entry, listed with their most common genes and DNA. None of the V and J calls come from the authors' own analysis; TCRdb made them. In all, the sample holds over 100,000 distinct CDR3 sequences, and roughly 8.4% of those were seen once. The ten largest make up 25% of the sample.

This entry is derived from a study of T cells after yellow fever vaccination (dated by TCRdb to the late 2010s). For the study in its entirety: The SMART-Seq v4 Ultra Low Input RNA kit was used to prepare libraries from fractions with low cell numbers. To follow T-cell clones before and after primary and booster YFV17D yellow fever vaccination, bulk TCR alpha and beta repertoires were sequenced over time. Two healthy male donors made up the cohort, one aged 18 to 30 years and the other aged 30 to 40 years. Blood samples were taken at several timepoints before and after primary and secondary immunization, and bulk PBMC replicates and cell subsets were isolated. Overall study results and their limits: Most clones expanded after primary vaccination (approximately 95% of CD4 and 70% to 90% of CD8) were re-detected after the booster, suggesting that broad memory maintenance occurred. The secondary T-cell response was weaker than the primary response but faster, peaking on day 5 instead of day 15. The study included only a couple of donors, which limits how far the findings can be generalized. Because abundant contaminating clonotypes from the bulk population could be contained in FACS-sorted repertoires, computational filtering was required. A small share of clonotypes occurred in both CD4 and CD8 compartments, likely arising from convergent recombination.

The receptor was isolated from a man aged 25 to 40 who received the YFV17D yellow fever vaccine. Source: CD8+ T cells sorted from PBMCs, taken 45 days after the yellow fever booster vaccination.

The sequenced DNA: TGTGCCAGTGAAACAGGGGCCCAGGGGGAGACCCAGTACTTC. This codes for CASETGAQGETQYF. The chain is assembled from TRBV6-5 and TRBJ2-5; 7 bases in the middle match TRBD1. There are 14 amino acids in the CDR3, from cysteine to phenylalanine inclusive. Only the CDR3 region is kept as DNA, spanning 42 bases read in frame from base 1. Reading the germline V gene gives CDR1 MNHEY and CDR2 SVGAGI. V has 9 bases trimmed and J has 5 bases trimmed; junction bases matching no gene number 12.